This TCR beta chain comes out of a study of CD8 T cells in Susac syndrome. Regarding the study as a whole: The study's TCR sequencing and HLA analysis covered a relatively small number of individuals, and the study acknowledged this.

Sequencing of TCR beta was carried out in blood CD8+ and CD4+ T cells. Negative isolation was applied to CD8+ and CD4+ T cells, and FACS enrichment was applied to TEMRA cells. V gave up 2 bases and J gave up 5 bases; unmatched junction bases: 3. CDR1 and CDR2 (germline): SGHRS, YFSETQ. This CDR3 region has 14 residues. About this clonotype: The antigen is undetermined.

cDNA came from about 0.46 to 1 ug RNA primed by random hexamers. By means of immunoSEQ multiplex PCR, TCR beta CDR3 spanning 54 Vbeta and 13 Jbeta underwent amplification. One entry per CDR3 protein results from TCRdb running MiXCR on the immunoSEQ multiplex PCR reads. The table includes around 77,000 distinct CDR3 sequences, approximately 96% detected once. This TCR was recovered from a human donor with multiple sclerosis. The sample taken for sequencing was CD4+ T cells from PBMCs. The chain has TRBV5-1 and TRBJ2-1, with 8 bases matching TRBD2. CDR3 nucleotides: TGCGCCAGCAGCTTCCGGGGGGGCCACAATGAGCAGTTCTTC. Translated, it gives CASSFRGGHNEQFF.